This entry is about one T cell receptor (beta chain). Its specificity is not known. The germline gene is not matched at one end of the junction; a read error may be the cause. The data are from a study of beta chain features in type 1 diabetes. There are 15 residues in the CDR3. The germline V gene has CDR1 SGHRS and CDR2 YFSETQ. The sequenced template was cDNA made from the entire isolated RNA. The repertoire was sequenced with immunoSEQ multiplex PCR; TCRdb's copy has only in-frame clones and lacks some. Here the sample spans hundreds of thousands of clones, 13% to 15% being singletons. Sorting based on CD45RO/CCR7/CD25/CD127/CD95/CD27 separated CD4+ naive, central memory, regulatory and stem cell-like memory cells. Sorting gave populations that all exceeded 98% purity. Study-wide findings and caveats: In patients and controls equally, PCR might favor templates that are shorter.

The sequencing input was central memory CD4+ T cells from blood. The clonotype originates from a man in his thirties or forties in good health. The chain links TRBV5-1 to TRBJ2-7; 7 nucleotides match TRBD2. The CDR3 sequence: CASSLDGGSSYEQYF. The DNA for the CDR3 is TGCGCCAGCAGTTTGGACGGGGGGAGCTCCTACGAGCAGTACTTC.